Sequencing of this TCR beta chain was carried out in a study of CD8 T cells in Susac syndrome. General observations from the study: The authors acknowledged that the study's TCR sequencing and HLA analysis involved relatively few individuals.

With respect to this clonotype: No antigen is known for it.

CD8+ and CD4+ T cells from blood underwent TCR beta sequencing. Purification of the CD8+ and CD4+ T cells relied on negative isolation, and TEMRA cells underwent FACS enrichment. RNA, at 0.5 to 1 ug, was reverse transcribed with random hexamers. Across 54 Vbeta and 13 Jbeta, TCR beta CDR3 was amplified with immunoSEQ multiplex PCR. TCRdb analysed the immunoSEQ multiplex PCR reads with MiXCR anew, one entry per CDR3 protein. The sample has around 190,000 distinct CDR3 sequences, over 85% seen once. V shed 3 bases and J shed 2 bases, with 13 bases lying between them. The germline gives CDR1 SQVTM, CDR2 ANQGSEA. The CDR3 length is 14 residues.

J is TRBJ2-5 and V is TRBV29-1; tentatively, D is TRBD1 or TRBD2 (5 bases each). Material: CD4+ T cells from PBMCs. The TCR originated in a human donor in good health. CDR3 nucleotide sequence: TGCAGCGTTGATGACTATGGGGGACAAGAGACCCAGTACTTC. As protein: CSVDDYGGQETQYF.